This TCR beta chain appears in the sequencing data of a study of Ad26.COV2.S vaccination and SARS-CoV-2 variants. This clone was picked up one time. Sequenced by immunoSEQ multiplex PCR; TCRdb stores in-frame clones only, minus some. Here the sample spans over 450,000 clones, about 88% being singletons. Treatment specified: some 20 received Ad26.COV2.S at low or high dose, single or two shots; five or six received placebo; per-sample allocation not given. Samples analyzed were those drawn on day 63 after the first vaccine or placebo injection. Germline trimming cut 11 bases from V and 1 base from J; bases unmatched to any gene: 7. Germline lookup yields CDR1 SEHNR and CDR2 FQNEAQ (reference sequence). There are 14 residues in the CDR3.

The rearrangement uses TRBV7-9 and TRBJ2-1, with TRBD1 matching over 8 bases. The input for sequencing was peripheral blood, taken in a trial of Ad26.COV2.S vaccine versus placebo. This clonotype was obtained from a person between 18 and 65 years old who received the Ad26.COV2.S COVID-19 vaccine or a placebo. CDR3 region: CAGTRTGSYNEQFF. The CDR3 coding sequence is TGTGCCGGAACAAGGACAGGGTCCTACAATGAGCAGTTCTTC.